This TCR beta chain was recovered during a study of blood T cell repertoires in COVID-19. Study-wide background: Acute and convalescent COVID-19 samples came from the United States, Italy and Spain. PBMCs, B-cell-depleted T cells, or T cells provided the cDNA or gDNA that made up the material.

From germline, CDR1 is SGHAT and CDR2 FQNNGV. The V end lost 0 bases, the J end lost 4 bases, and 10 bases lay between the germline ends. The CDR3 sequence is 15 residues long. In the source study's methods: Nucleated cell counts were estimated from reference gene primer amplification. The assay was immunoSEQ multiplex PCR, and TCRdb's table has in-frame clones only and misses some. The D gene and trimming were derived from the DNA, and the V and J assignments and clone size from that table. Of some 260,000 clones in the sample, roughly 90% were seen once. The J gene is TRBJ1-5, the V gene TRBV11-2, with D maybe TRBD1 (6 bases). Sequencing input: peripheral blood. The TCR was taken from a human donor in a cohort sampled during active COVID-19. The CDR3 reads CASSLEGARNQPQHF. CDR3 sequence (DNA): TGTGCCAGCAGCTTAGAGGGGGCGAGGAATCAGCCCCAGCATTTT. Looking up the rest from reference TRBV11-2 and TRBJ1-5 gives the full variable domain: EAGVAQSPRYKIIEKRQSVAFWCNPISGHATLYWYQQILGQGPKLLIQFQNNGVVDDSQLPKDRFSAERLKGVDSTLKIQPAKLEDSAVYLCASSLEGARNQPQHFGDGTRLSIL.